Following are 25 T cell receptor beta chains from one sample sequenced in a study of blood T cell repertoires in COVID-19. Profiled with immunoSEQ multiplex PCR; TCRdb holds only in-frame clones, not every one. The table shows around 58,000 clones, with less than 90% occurring only once. The sample comprised peripheral blood. The receptors originated from a human donor in a cohort sampled during active COVID-19.

As regards this clone: Other DNA sequences in the sample encode the same CDR3. The chain joins TRBV7-3 to TRBJ2-3; the match to TRBD2 covers 9 bases. Looked up from germline, CDR1 is SGHTA and CDR2 is FQGTGA. V dropped 3 bases and J dropped 3; count of bases not matched to a gene: 4. The CDR3 sequence is 15 residues long. The CDR3 DNA reads as TGTGCCAGCAGCTTTAGCGGGGGTCGGACAGATACGCAGTATTTT. This translates into CASSFSGGRTDTQYF.

CDR3 protein: CARSYYLKQGFPNYGYTF. CDR3 bases: TGTGCCAGAAGCTATTACCTGAAACAGGGGTTTCCTAACTATGGCTACACCTTC. The V call is TRBV5-3, the J call TRBJ1-2, with TRBD1 matching over 7 bases. TRBV5-3 is assigned to the ORF class and has an uncertain function. With 3 bases clipped from V and 0 bases from J, the junction kept 14 bases outside the gene matches. This CDR3 has 18 amino acids.

The CDR3 region is CASSFFSESGQGSSEQYF. The CDR3 nucleotides read TGTGCCAGCAGTTTTTTCAGCGAATCGGGACAGGGGTCGTCGGAGCAGTACTTC. V gene TRBV6-2 or TRBV6-3 combines with J gene TRBJ2-7, with TRBD1 matching over 10 bases. V shed 4 bases, J shed 7 bases, and the junction held 19 bases outside the gene matches. Germline V gene lookup returns CDR1 MNHEY and CDR2 SVGEGT. The CDR3 is 18 residues long.

V usage is TRBV11-2 and J usage is TRBJ1-3, with D possibly TRBD1 on 5 matching bases. This CDR3 contains 15 residues. CDR1 SGHAT and CDR2 FQNNGV come from the germline V gene. The V end was cut by 5 bases, the J end by 4 bases, with 15 bases between. CDR3 residues: CASSQRGGVGNTIYF. DNA of the CDR3: TGTGCCAGCAGCCAAAGAGGAGGGGTCGGAAACACCATATATTTT.

The chain combines TRBV30 with TRBJ2-7; D uncertain. CDR3 length: 11 residues. CDR1 and CDR2 (germline): GTSNPN, SVGIG (reference sequence). Trimming stripped 5 bases from V and 2 bases from J, with 7 bases between. The CDR3 DNA reads as TGTGCCTGGCAGGTGGCCTACGAGCAGTACTTC. Protein: CAWQVAYEQYF.

The V and J genes are TRBV27 and TRBJ2-1; D unclear. V was shortened by 6 bases and J by 2 bases, with 11 bases between the two germline ends. In germline, CDR1 is MNHEY, CDR2 SMNVEV (reference sequence). The length of the CDR3 is 14 residues. The CDR3 is CASSLADTYNEQFF. In DNA form, the CDR3 reads TGTGCCAGCAGCCTTGCCGACACCTACAATGAGCAGTTCTTC.

This chain connects TRBV28 to TRBJ2-2; D not certain. Germline loops: CDR1 MDHEN, CDR2 SYDVKM. The CDR3 contains 13 residues. Trimming removed 9 bases from V and 3 bases from J, with 11 bases in between. The CDR3 nucleotides are TGTGCCAGTCTCCACCAGGACACCGGGGAGCTGTTTTTT. It is translated as CASLHQDTGELFF.

The chain couples TRBV4-1 to TRBJ1-2; TRBD1 agrees at 9 bases. The CDR3 runs 15 residues. V shed 1 base and J 5 bases; nucleotides not matched to a gene: 5. Germline V CDR1 and CDR2: MGHRA, YSYEKL. CDR3 residues: CASSQGPGQGYGYTF. In DNA, the CDR3 is TGCGCCAGCAGCCAAGGTCCGGGACAGGGTTATGGCTACACCTTC.

J is TRBJ2-2 and V is TRBV15, with D possibly being TRBD1 (7 bases). Germline V CDR1 and CDR2: LNHNV, YYDKDF (reference sequence). Trimming removed 7 bases from V and 5 bases from J, with 17 bases in between. This CDR3 has 15 residues. CDR3 amino acids: CATTRETGTTGELFF. For the CDR3, the DNA is TGTGCCACCACTCGGGAGACAGGGACGACCGGGGAGCTGTTTTTT.

The chain carries TRBV12-3 or TRBV12-4 and TRBJ1-5; maybe TRBD1 (5 bases). Deletions cut 9 bases from V and 2 bases from J, with 11 bases between. This CDR3 has 13 residues. As DNA, the CDR3 is TGTGCCAGTTTTTCGGGGGGCAATCAGCCCCAGCATTTT. This codes for CASFSGGNQPQHF.

The V gene is TRBV7-9, the J gene TRBJ1-5; 10 bases line up with TRBD1. The CDR3 totals 15 residues. In germline, CDR1 is SEHNR, CDR2 FQNEAQ (reference sequence). With V trimmed by 1 base and J by 6 bases, 3 bases remained unmatched. CDR3 amino acids: CASSLETGGGQPQHF. The CDR3, as DNA: TGTGCCAGCAGCTTAGAGACAGGGGGCGGTCAGCCCCAGCATTTT.

The chain joins TRBV27 to TRBJ1-5; D gene uncertain. Germline lookup yields CDR1 MNHEY and CDR2 SMNVEV (reference sequence). The V end was cut by 7 bases, the J end by 3 bases, with 13 bases between. The CDR3 has 14 residues. CDR3 in DNA: TGTGCCAGCACCAGGTCGGGGAACAATCAGCCCCAGCATTTT. Amino acid sequence: CASTRSGNNQPQHF.

V gene TRBV9 combines with J gene TRBJ2-7; D unresolved. The CDR3 is 15 amino acids. Trimming cost V 4 bases and J 6 bases, with 20 bases left between them. Germline-derived CDR1 and CDR2 are SGDLS and YYNGEE. The CDR3 sequence is CASSPDEAPTREQYF. In nucleotides, the CDR3 is TGTGCCAGCAGCCCCGATGAGGCCCCGACCCGCGAGCAGTACTTC.

This chain uses TRBV7-8 with TRBJ2-5, with 13 bases identical to TRBD2. Germline assignment: CDR1 SGHVS and CDR2 FQNEAQ. The CDR3 contains 14 residues. The V segment lost 3 bases and the J segment 13 bases; nucleotides outside the gene matches: 8. As DNA, the CDR3 is TGTGCCAGCAGCTTTCGGACTAGCGGGGGTCCGTTGTACTTC. Its translation is CASSFRTSGGPLYF.

The V gene is TRBV5-1, the J gene TRBJ2-3, with TRBD1 as a possible D gene (5 bases). The CDR3 contains 15 residues. Trimming removed 0 bases at V and 2 bases at J, with 10 bases between. CDR1 and CDR2 (germline): SGHRS, YFSETQ. CDR3 nucleotides: TGCGCCAGCAGCTTGGGGGGCGCCCCCACAGATACGCAGTATTTT. Translated: CASSLGGAPTDTQYF.

The V call is TRBV19, the J call TRBJ1-2, with TRBD1 as a possible D gene (6 bases). The germline V and J ends were trimmed by 5 bases and 2 bases, with 15 bases remaining between them. Germline V gene data show CDR1 as LNHDA and CDR2 as SQIVND (reference sequence). CDR3 length: 15 residues. The CDR3 nucleotides read TGTGCCAGTAGTTTCAGACAGGCGGCAAACTATGGCTACACCTTC. Its protein is CASSFRQAANYGYTF.

V gene TRBV12-3 or TRBV12-4 combines with J gene TRBJ1-1, with D unresolved. The CDR3 covers 13 residues. V lost 6 bases and J 7 bases, leaving 15 bases between the germline ends. CDR3 amino acids: CASSPLGQREAFF. In DNA, the CDR3 is TGTGCCAGCAGCCCGCTAGGTCAGCGTGAAGCTTTCTTT.

V is TRBV7-8 and J is TRBJ2-5; 10 nucleotides agree with TRBD2. Germline loops: CDR1 SGHVS, CDR2 FQNEAQ. The CDR3 runs to 16 residues. The trim removed 1 base at V and 4 bases at J, leaving 6 bases unmatched. The CDR3 protein is CASSLGIAGGRETQYF. The CDR3 coding sequence is TGTGCCAGCAGCTTAGGGATAGCGGGGGGTAGAGAGACCCAGTACTTC. Combining the CDR3 with reference TRBV7-8 and TRBJ2-5 gives the whole variable domain GAGVSQSPRYKVAKRGQDVALRCDPISGHVSLFWYQQALGQGPEFLTYFQNEAQLDKSGLPSDRFFAERPEGSVSTLKIQRTQQEDSAVYLCASSLGIAGGRETQYFGPGTRLLVL.

The chain joins TRBV13 to TRBJ1-3; no firm D call. The V end lost 4 bases, the J end lost 0 bases, and 7 bases lay between the germline ends. Per germline, CDR1 PRHDT and CDR2 FYEKMQ (reference sequence). The CDR3 extends over 14 amino acids. The CDR3 sequence is CASSSYSSGNTIYF. CDR3 in DNA: TGTGCCAGCAGCTCTTACTCCTCTGGAAACACCATATATTTT.

The V call is TRBV19, the J call TRBJ1-4; 9 bases line up with TRBD1. Losses at the gene ends were 3 bases for V and 4 bases for J; bases not matched to a gene: 6. The CDR3 contains 16 residues. Germline values: CDR1 LNHDA, CDR2 SQIVND (reference sequence). This chain's CDR3 is CASSINRGRDNEKLFF. The CDR3 bases are TGTGCCAGTAGTATTAACAGGGGGCGCGATAATGAAAAACTGTTTTTT.

The genes are TRBV27 and TRBJ1-2; the D gene is possibly TRBD1 (6 bases). The V gene's germline CDR1 is MNHEY and CDR2 SMNVEV (reference sequence). The V end was cut by 5 bases, the J end by 8 bases, with 12 bases between. The CDR3 extends over 12 amino acids. This CDR3 reads CASSNRVGGYTF. The CDR3 DNA reads as TGTGCCAGCAGTAACAGGGTAGGGGGCTACACCTTC.

V gene TRBV28 combines with J gene TRBJ2-1; D might be TRBD2 (6 bases). Trimming took off 5 bases at V and 4 bases at J, with 12 bases between the two ends. The CDR3 sequence is 14 residues long. Germline CDR1 and CDR2: MDHEN and SYDVKM. CDR3 amino acids: CASSGLGGYNEQFF. The CDR3 DNA sequence: TGTGCCAGCAGTGGCCTCGGAGGGTACAATGAGCAGTTCTTC. Complete variable domain (other parts from reference TRBV28 and TRBJ2-1): DVKVTQSSRYLVKRTGEKVFLECVQDMDHENMFWYRQDPGLGLRLIYFSYDVKMKEKGDIPEGYSVSREKKERFSLILESASTNQTSMYLCASSGLGGYNEQFFGPGTRLTVL.

This clone was counted between two and nine times. The CDR3 sequence is CASSQGPTRGAGANVLTF. CDR3 bases: TGCGCCAGCAGCCAGGGCCCCACGCGGGGTGCTGGGGCCAACGTCCTGACTTTC. The chain recombines TRBV4-3 with TRBJ2-6; D is perhaps TRBD2 (6 bases). The V and J ends lost 3 bases and 2 bases respectively, with 17 bases between them. This CDR3 contains 18 residues. Germline assignment: CDR1 LGHNA and CDR2 YSLEER.

This clone was observed a handful of times. This chain links TRBV6-5 with TRBJ1-4, with TRBD1 matching 8 bases. V lost 11 bases and J lost 5; bases outside the gene matches: 4. The CDR3 runs 12 residues. Germline values: CDR1 MNHEY, CDR2 SVGAGI. CDR3 amino acids: CAVGQVNEKLFF. In nucleotides, the CDR3 is TGTGCCGTGGGACAGGTGAATGAAAAACTGTTTTTT.

The chain links TRBV7-2 to TRBJ2-5; 8 nucleotides match TRBD2. This CDR3 has 14 amino acids. Germline V gene data show CDR1 as SGHTA and CDR2 as FQGNSA. V lost 5 bases and J lost 5; bases outside the gene matches: 7. The DNA for the CDR3 is TGTGCCAGCAGCCCCCGAGCGGGGGCGGAGACCCAGTACTTC. Amino acid sequence: CASSPRAGAETQYF.